The clone carrying this T cell receptor beta chain was found a few times. These data originate in a study of control samples from healthy donors and cancer patients. Assay used: immunoSEQ multiplex PCR; TCRdb lists only in-frame clones, some missing. This sample has 100,000 to 150,000 clones, with roughly 92% found just once. The length of the CDR3 is 13 residues. The germline gives CDR1 SGHDT, CDR2 YYEEEE. V was clipped by 4 bases and J by 5 bases, with 12 bases between them. The chain is built from TRBV5-6 and TRBJ1-2, with D hard to call. The clonotype was recovered from a man younger than 35 in good health. Sequenced: blood. The CDR3 loop reads CASSLDGAYGYTF. The CDR3 DNA sequence: TGTGCCAGCAGCCTCGACGGAGCATATGGCTACACCTTC.